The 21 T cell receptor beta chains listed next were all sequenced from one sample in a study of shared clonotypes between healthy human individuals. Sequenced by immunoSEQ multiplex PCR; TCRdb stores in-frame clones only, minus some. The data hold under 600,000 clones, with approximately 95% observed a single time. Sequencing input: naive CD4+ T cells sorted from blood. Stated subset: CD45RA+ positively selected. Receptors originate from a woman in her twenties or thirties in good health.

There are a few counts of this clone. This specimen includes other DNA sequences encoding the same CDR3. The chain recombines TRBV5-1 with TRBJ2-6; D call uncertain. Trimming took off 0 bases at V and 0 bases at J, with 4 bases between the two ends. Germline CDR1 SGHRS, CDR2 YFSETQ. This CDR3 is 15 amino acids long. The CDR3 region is CASSLGSSGANVLTF. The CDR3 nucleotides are TGCGCCAGCAGCTTGGGAAGCTCTGGGGCCAACGTCCTGACTTTC.

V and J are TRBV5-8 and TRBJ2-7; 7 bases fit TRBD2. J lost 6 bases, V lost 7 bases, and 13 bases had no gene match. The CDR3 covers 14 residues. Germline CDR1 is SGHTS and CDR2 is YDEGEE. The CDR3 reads CASRPRGGSPEQYF. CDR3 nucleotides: TGTGCCAGCCGCCCCCGGGGCGGGAGTCCCGAGCAGTACTTC.

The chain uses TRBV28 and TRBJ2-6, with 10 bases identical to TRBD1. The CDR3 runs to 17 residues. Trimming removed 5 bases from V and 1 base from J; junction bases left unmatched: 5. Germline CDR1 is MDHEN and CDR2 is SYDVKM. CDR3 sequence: CASSPKGQGSGANVLTF. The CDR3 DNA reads TGTGCCAGCAGTCCAAAGGGACAGGGGTCTGGGGCCAACGTCCTGACTTTC.

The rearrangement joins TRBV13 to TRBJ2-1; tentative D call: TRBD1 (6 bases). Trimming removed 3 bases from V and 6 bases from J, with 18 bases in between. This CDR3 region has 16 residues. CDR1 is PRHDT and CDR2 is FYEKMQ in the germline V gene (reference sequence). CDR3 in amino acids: CASSLGATRIGNEQFF. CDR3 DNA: TGTGCCAGCAGCTTGGGGGCGACCAGGATCGGCAATGAGCAGTTCTTC.

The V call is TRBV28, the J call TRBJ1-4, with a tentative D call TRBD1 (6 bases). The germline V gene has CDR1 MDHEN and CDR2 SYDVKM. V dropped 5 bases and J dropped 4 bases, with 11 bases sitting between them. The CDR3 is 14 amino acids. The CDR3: CASSIGQYNEKLFF. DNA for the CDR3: TGTGCCAGCAGTATCGGACAGTATAATGAAAAACTGTTTTTT.

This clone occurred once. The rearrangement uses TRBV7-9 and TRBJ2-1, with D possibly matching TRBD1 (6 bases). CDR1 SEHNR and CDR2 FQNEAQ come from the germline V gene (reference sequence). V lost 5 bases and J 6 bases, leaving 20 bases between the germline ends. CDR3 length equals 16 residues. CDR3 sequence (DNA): TGTGCCAGCAGCGGGGGCTGGGGATCCGTCGGCAATGAGCAGTTCTTC. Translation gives CASSGGWGSVGNEQFF.

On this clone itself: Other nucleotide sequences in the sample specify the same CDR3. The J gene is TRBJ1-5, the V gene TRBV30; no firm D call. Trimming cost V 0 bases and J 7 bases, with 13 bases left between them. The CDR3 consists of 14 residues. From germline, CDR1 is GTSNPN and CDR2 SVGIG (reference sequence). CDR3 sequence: CAWSVYSGNQPQHF. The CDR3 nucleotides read TGTGCCTGGAGTGTTTATTCAGGAAACCAGCCCCAGCATTTT.

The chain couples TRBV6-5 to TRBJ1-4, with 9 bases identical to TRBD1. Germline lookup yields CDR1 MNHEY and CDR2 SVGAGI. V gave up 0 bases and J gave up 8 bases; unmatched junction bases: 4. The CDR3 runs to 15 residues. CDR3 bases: TGTGCCAGCAGTTACTCCAACAGGGGGCAGGAAAAACTGTTTTTT. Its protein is CASSYSNRGQEKLFF.

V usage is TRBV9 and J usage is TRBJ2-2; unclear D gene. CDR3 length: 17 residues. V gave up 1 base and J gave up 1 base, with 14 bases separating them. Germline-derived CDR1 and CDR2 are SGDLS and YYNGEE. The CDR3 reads CASSVFHVSRNTGELFF. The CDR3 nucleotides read TGTGCCAGCAGCGTATTCCATGTGAGCCGGAACACCGGGGAGCTGTTTTTT. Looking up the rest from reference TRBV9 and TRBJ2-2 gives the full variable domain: DSGVTQTPKHLITATGQRVTLRCSPRSGDLSVYWYQQSLDQGLQFLIQYYNGEERAKGNILERFSAQQFPDLHSELNLSSLELGDSALYFCASSVFHVSRNTGELFFGEGSRLTVL.

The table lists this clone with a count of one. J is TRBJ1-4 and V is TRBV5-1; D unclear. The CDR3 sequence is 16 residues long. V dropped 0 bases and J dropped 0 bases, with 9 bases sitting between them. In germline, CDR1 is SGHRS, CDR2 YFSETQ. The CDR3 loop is CASSLDSQATNEKLFF. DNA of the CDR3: TGCGCCAGCAGCTTGGATAGTCAGGCAACTAATGAAAAACTGTTTTTT.

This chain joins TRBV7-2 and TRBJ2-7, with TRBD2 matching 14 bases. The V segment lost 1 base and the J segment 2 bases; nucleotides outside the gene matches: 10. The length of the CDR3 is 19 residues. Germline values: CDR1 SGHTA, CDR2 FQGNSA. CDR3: CASSLGWRGLAGVTYEQYF. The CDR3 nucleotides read TGTGCCAGCAGCTTAGGTTGGAGGGGACTAGCGGGAGTAACCTACGAGCAGTACTTC.

In DNA form, the CDR3 reads TGTGCCAGTAGTATTTACACGAATGAGCAGTTCTTC. It yields the protein CASSIYTNEQFF. The rearrangement links TRBV19 to TRBJ2-1; D gene unclear. Deletions cut 3 bases from V and 7 bases from J, with 7 bases between. Germline V CDR1 and CDR2: LNHDA, SQIVND (reference sequence). The CDR3 is 12 residues long.

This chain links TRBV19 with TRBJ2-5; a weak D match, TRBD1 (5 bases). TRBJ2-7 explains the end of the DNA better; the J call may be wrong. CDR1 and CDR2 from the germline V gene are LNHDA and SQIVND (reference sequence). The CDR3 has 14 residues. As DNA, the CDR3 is TGTGCCAGTAGTATTCAAGGGGCAGACTACGAGCAGTACTTC. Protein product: CASSIQGADYEQYF.

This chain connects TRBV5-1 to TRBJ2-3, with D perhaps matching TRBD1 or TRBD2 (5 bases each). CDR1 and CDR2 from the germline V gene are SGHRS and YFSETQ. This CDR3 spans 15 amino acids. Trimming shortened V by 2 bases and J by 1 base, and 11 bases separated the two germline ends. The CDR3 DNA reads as TGCGCCAGCAGCTTCGGACGGGGCGGCACAGATACGCAGTATTTT. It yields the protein CASSFGRGGTDTQYF.

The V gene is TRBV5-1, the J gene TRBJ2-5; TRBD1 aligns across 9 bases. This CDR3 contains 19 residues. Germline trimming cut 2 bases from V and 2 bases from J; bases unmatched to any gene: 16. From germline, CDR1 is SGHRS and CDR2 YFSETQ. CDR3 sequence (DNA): TGCGCCAGCAGCTTCACGAGCCGACCGGGACAGGGCCTACAAGAGACCCAGTACTTC. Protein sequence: CASSFTSRPGQGLQETQYF.

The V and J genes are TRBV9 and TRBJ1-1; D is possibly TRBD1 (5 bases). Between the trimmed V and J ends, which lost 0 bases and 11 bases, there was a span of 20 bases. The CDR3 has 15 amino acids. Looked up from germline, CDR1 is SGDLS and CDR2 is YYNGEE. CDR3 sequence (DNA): TGTGCCAGCAGCGTAGTAGGGGAGGCGGGGAGAGGTGCTTTCTTT. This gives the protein CASSVVGEAGRGAFF. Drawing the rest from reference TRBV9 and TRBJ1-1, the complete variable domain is DSGVTQTPKHLITATGQRVTLRCSPRSGDLSVYWYQQSLDQGLQFLIQYYNGEERAKGNILERFSAQQFPDLHSELNLSSLELGDSALYFCASSVVGEAGRGAFFGQGTRLTVV.

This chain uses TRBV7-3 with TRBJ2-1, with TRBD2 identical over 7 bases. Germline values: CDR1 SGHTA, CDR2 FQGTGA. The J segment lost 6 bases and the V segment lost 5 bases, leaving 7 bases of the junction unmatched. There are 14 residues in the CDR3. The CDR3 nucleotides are TGTGCCAGCAGCCCGCAGACTAGCTCCAATGAGCAGTTCTTC. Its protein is CASSPQTSSNEQFF.

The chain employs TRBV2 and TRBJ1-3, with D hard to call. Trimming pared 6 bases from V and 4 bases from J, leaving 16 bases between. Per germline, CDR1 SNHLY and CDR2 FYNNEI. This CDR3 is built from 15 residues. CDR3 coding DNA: TGTGCCAGCAGCCACGGACGGCCGTTGGGAAACACCATATATTTT. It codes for CASSHGRPLGNTIYF.

The CDR3 region is CASSQVWSNTGELFF. In DNA, the CDR3 is TGCGCCAGCAGCCAAGTTTGGTCGAACACCGGGGAGCTGTTTTTT. The gene calls are TRBV4-1 and TRBJ2-2; no firm D call. Germline CDR1 MGHRA, CDR2 YSYEKL. This CDR3 region has 15 residues. V lost 1 base to trimming and J lost 0 bases, with 6 bases between them.

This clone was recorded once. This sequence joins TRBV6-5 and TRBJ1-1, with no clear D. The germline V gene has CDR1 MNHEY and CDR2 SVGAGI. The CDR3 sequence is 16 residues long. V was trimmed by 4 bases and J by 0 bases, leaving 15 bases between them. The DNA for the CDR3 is TGTGCCAGCAGTTCCTCCTCCTTAGCCATGAACACTGAAGCTTTCTTT. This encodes CASSSSSLAMNTEAFF.

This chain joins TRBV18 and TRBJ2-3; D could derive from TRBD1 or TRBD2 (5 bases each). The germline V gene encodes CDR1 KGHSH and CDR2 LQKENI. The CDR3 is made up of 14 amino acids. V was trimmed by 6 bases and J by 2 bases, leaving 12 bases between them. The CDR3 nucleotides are TGTGCCAGCTCCCTAGTAGGGACCACAGATACGCAGTATTTT. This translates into CASSLVGTTDTQYF.